These 2 T cell receptor beta chains came from one sample sequenced in a study of T cell clones after liver transplantation (dated 2019 in TCRdb). The method behind the library was the immunoSEQ multiplex PCR assay. TCRdb mirrors the immuneACCESS table, restricted to in-frame sequences. Some clones are absent from its copies; in checked studies, under half trace to an unresolved V gene, and the reason for the others is unknown. The sample contains 72,000 or so clones, approximately 82% of them found a single time. The ten largest clonotypes hold roughly 3% of the sample. Sequencing was performed on CD4+ T cells from blood, taken at the 22-month timepoint. These receptors were collected from a human patient who received a liver transplant. Where a transplant has occurred, the graft donor may have supplied some of the T cells.

V gene TRBV5-1 combines with J gene TRBJ2-5, with 7 positions matching TRBD1. J gave up 3 bases and V 1 base, and 9 bases lay outside the gene matches. Germline assignment: CDR1 SGHRS and CDR2 YFSETQ. This CDR3 region has 16 residues. The CDR3 DNA is TGCGCCAGCAGCTTGTTCGCGCAGGGGGTAAAAGAGACCCAGTACTTC. This encodes CASSLFAQGVKETQYF.

The rearrangement uses TRBV7-2 and TRBJ1-2; no firm D call. Deletions cut 1 base from V and 3 bases from J, with 12 bases between. The CDR3 has 15 amino acids. Germline CDR1 SGHTA, CDR2 FQGNSA. The DNA of the CDR3 is TGTGCCAGCAGCTTAGAACGTTCACTTTACTATGGCTACACCTTC. Translating gives CASSLERSLYYGYTF.